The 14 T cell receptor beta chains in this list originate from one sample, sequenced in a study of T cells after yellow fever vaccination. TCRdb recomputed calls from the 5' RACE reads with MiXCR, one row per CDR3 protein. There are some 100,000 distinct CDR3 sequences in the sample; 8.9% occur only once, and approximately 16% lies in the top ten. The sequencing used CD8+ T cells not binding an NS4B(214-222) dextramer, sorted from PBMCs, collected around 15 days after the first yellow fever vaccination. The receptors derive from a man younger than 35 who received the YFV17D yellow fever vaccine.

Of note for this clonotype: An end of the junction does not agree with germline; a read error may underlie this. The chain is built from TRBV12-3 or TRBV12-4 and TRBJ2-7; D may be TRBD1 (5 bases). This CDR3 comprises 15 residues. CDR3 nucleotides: TGTGCCAGCAGCTTAGCCCGGCAGGGTGTCTACGAGCAGTACTTC. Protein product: CASSLARQGVYEQYF.

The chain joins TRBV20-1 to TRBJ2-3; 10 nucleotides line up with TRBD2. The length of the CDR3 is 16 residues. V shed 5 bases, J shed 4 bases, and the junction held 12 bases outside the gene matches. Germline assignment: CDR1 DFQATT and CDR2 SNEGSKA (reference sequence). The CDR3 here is CSAFLSGGLGADTQYF. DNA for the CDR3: TGCAGTGCTTTTCTTAGCGGGGGGCTTGGGGCAGATACGCAGTATTTT.

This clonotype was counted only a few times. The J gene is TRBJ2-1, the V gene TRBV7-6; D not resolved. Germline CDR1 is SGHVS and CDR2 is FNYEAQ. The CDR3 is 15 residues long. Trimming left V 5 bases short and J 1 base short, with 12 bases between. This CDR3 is CASSPTSISYNEQFF. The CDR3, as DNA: TGTGCCAGCAGCCCCACTTCCATTTCCTACAATGAGCAGTTCTTC.

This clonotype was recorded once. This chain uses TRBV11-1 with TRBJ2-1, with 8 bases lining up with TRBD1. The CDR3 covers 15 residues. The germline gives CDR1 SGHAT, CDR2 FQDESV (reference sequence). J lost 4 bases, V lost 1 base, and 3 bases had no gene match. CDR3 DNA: TGTGCCAGCAGCTTAGGGACAGGGTTATACAATGAGCAGTTCTTC. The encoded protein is CASSLGTGLYNEQFF.

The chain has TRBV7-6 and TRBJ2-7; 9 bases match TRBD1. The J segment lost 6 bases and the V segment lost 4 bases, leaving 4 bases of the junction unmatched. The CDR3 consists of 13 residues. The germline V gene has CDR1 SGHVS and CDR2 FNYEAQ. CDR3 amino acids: CASSSETGGEQYF. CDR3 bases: TGTGCCAGCAGCTCAGAGACAGGGGGCGAGCAGTACTTC.

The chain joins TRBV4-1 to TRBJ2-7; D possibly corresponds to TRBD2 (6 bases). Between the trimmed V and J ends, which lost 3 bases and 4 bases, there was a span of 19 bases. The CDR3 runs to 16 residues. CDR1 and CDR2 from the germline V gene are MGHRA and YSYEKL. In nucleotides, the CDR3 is TGCGCCAGCAGCCACTCCCCCTCGACTAGTTCGTACGAGCAGTACTTC. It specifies CASSHSPSTSSYEQYF.

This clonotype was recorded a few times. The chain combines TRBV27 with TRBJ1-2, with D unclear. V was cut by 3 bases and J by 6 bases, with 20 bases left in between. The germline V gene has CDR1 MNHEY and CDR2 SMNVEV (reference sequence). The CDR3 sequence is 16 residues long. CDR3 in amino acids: CASSFQHENLGDGYTF. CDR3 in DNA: TGTGCCAGCAGTTTCCAACATGAGAACTTAGGAGATGGCTACACCTTC.

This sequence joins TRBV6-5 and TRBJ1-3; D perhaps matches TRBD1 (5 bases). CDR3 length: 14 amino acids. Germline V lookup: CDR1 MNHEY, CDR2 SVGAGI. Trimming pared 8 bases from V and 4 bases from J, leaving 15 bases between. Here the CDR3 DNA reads TGTGCCAGCGGGATCGCGGGGCCCGGAAACACCATATATTTT. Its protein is CASGIAGPGNTIYF.

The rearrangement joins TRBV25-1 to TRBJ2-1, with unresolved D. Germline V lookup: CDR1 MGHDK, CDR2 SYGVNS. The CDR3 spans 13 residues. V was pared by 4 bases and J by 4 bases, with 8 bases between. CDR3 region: CASSVSDYNEQFF. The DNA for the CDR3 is TGTGCCAGCAGTGTATCCGATTACAATGAGCAGTTCTTC. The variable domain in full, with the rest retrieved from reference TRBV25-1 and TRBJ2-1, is EADIYQTPRYLVIGTGKKITLECSQTMGHDKMYWYQQDPGMELHLIHYSYGVNSTEKGDLSSESTVSRIRTEHFPLTLESARPSHTSQYLCASSVSDYNEQFFGPGTRLTVL.

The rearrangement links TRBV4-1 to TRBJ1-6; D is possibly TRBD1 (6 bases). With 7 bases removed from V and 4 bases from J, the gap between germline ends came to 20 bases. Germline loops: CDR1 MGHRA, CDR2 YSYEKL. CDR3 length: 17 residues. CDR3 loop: CASTEIFQGPYNSPLHF. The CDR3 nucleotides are TGCGCCAGCACCGAAATATTCCAGGGGCCATATAATTCACCCCTCCACTTT.

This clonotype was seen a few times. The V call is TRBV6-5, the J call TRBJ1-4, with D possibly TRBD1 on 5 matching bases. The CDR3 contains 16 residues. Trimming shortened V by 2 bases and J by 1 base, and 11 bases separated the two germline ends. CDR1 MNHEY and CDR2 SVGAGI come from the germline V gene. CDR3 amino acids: CASSYTGARTNEKLFF. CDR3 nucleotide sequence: TGTGCCAGCAGTTACACCGGGGCGCGAACTAATGAAAAACTGTTTTTT.

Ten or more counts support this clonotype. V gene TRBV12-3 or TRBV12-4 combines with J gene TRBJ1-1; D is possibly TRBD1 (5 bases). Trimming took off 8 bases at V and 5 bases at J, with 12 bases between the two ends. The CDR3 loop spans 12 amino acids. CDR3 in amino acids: CASSPGGTEAFF. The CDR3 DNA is TGTGCCAGCTCACCGGGGGGGACTGAAGCTTTCTTT.

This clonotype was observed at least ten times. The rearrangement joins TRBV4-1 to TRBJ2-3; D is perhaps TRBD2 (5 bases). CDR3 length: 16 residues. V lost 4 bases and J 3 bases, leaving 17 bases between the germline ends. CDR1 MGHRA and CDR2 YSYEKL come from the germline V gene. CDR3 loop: CASSRTGVDVTDTQYF. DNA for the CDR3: TGCGCCAGCAGCCGGACCGGGGTAGACGTTACAGATACGCAGTATTTT.

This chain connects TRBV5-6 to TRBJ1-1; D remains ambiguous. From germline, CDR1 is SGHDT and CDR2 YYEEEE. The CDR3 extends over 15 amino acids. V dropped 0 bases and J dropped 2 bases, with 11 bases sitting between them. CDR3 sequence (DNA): TGTGCCAGCAGCTTGGTTCGGGATCTAAACACTGAAGCTTTCTTT. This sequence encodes CASSLVRDLNTEAFF. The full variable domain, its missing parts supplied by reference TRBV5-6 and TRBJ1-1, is DAGVTQSPTHLIKTRGQQVTLRCSPKSGHDTVSWYQQALGQGPQFIFQYYEEEERQRGNFPDRFSGHQFPNYSSELNVNALLLGDSALYLCASSLVRDLNTEAFFGQGTRLTVV.